The 9 T cell receptor beta chains in this list originate from one sample, sequenced in a study of somatic mutations in cytotoxic T cells in rheumatoid arthritis. Measured with immunoSEQ multiplex PCR; TCRdb has only the in-frame clones, and not every one. Found here are some 9,300 clones, under 95% of them singletons; the top ten hold 14%. The material sequenced was CD8+ T cells sorted from blood. The origin of the receptors is a woman under 30 with rheumatoid arthritis.

This CDR3 reads CASSSPGQGSNEKLFF. The CDR3, as DNA: TGTGCCAGCAGCTCCCCGGGACAGGGATCTAATGAAAAACTGTTTTTT. The V gene is TRBV7-9, the J gene TRBJ1-4; TRBD1 aligns across 9 bases. After removal of 4 bases from V and 3 bases from J, the junction contained 6 bases not matched to a gene. Germline V gene lookup returns CDR1 SEHNR and CDR2 FQNEAQ (reference sequence). This CDR3 comprises 16 residues.

The chain carries TRBV4-2 and TRBJ2-7; TRBD2 matches at 7 bases. The CDR3 has 16 amino acids. With V trimmed by 1 base and J by 1 base, 7 bases remained unmatched. The germline CDR1 and CDR2 sequences are LGHNA and YNFKEQ. For the CDR3, the DNA is TGTGCCAGCAGCCAAGGAGGGAGGGAGGGGTCCTACGAGCAGTACTTC. Translation: CASSQGGREGSYEQYF.

J is TRBJ1-1 and V is TRBV11-2, with unresolved D. Trimming removed 1 base from V and 6 bases from J, with 3 bases in between. This CDR3 spans 11 amino acids. Germline V gene sequence: CDR1 SGHAT, CDR2 FQNNGV. CDR3 nucleotides: TGTGCCAGCAGCTTAGGGCCTGAAGCTTTCTTT. Its protein is CASSLGPEAFF.

This rearrangement joins TRBV2 to TRBJ2-7; 7 bases align to TRBD2. With V trimmed by 5 bases and J by 3 bases, 13 bases remained unmatched. The CDR3 extends over 16 amino acids. The germline CDR1 and CDR2 sequences are SNHLY and FYNNEI. CDR3 protein: CASSPTASGAFYEQYF. The CDR3, as DNA: TGTGCCAGCAGTCCCACGGCGAGCGGGGCCTTCTACGAGCAGTACTTC.

The chain employs TRBV7-3 and TRBJ1-1; D uncertain. The CDR3 sequence is 14 residues long. Germline loops: CDR1 SGHTA, CDR2 FQGTGA. V was pared by 5 bases and J by 6 bases, with 16 bases between. CDR3 sequence: CASSPSGQMAEAFF. The CDR3 region has the DNA TGTGCCAGCAGCCCCTCGGGTCAAATGGCTGAAGCTTTCTTT.

The V call is TRBV10-3, the J call TRBJ2-1; 9 bases agree with TRBD1. Germline values: CDR1 ENHRY, CDR2 SYGVKD. The CDR3 runs to 14 residues. V was clipped by 10 bases and J by 8 bases; unmatched bases: 12. The CDR3 region is CANHNSQGAHEQFF. The CDR3 coding sequence is TGTGCCAACCACAACTCACAGGGGGCCCATGAGCAGTTCTTC.

Only one count was recorded for this clone. The rearrangement joins TRBV27 to TRBJ2-2, with 7 bases matching TRBD1. With V trimmed by 3 bases and J by 0 bases, 13 bases remained unmatched. Germline assignment: CDR1 MNHEY and CDR2 SMNVEV (reference sequence). The CDR3 has 19 amino acids. CDR3 DNA: TGTGCCAGCAGTTTCGCCCCCCGGACAGGCCCCGCGAACACCGGGGAGCTGTTTTTT. This translates into CASSFAPRTGPANTGELFF.

The chain is built from TRBV5-4 and TRBJ1-5; TRBD1 might be the D (5 bases). Between the trimmed V and J ends, which lost 0 bases and 7 bases, there was a span of 8 bases. CDR3 length: 13 amino acids. In germline, CDR1 is SGHNT, CDR2 YYREEE (reference sequence). The CDR3 DNA reads TGTGCCAGCAGCTTGGGGGGGGAACAGCCCCAGCATTTT. As protein: CASSLGGEQPQHF.

The gene calls are TRBV19 and TRBJ2-2; TRBD2 aligns across 9 bases. Germline V gene lookup returns CDR1 LNHDA and CDR2 SQIVND (reference sequence). V shed 11 bases and J 3 bases; nucleotides not matched to a gene: 4. This CDR3 contains 13 residues. The DNA of the CDR3 is TGTGCCTGTGAGCGGGGGGACACCGGGGAGCTGTTTTTT. This codes for CACERGDTGELFF. Supplemented by reference TRBV19 and TRBJ2-2, the full variable domain reads DGGITQSPKYLFRKEGQNVTLSCEQNLNHDAMYWYRQDPGQGLRLIYYSQIVNDFQKGDIAEGYSVSREKKESFPLTVTSAQKNPTAFYLCACERGDTGELFFGEGSRLTVL.